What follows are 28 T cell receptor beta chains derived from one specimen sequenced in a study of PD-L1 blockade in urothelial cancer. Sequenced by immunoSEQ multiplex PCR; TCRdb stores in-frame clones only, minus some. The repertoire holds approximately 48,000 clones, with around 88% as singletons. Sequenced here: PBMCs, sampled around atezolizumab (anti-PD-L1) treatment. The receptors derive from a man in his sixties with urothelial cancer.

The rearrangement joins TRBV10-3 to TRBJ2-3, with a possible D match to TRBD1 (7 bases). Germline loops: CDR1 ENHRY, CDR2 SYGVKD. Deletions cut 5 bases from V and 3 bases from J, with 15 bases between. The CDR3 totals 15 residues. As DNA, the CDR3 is TGTGCCATCAGTTACTTGACAGGGAGGACAGATACGCAGTATTTT. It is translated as CAISYLTGRTDTQYF.

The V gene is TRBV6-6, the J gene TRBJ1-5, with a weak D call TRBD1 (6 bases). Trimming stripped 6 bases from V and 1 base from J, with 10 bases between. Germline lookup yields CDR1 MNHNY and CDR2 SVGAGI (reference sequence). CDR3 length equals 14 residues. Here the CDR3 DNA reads TGTGCCAGCAGAGCTACAGGGAGCAATCAGCCCCAGCATTTT. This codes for CASRATGSNQPQHF.

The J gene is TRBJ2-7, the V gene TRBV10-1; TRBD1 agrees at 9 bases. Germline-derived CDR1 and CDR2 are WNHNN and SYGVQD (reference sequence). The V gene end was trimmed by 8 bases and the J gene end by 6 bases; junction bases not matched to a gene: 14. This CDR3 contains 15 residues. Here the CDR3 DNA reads TGCGCCAGCTCTCCCACCGGGACAGGGTCTGGCGAGCAGTACTTC. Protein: CASSPTGTGSGEQYF.

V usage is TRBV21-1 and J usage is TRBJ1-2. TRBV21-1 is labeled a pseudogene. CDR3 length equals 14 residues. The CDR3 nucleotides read TGTGCCAGCTTTCGGGGGAGCCCCATGAATGGCTACACCTTC. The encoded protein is CASFRGSPMNGYTF.

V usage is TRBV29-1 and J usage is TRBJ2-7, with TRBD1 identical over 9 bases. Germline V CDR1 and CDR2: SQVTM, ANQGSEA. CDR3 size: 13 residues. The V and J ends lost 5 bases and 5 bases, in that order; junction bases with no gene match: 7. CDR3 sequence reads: CSVLGQGYDEQYF. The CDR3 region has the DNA TGCAGCGTTTTGGGACAGGGTTACGACGAGCAGTACTTC.

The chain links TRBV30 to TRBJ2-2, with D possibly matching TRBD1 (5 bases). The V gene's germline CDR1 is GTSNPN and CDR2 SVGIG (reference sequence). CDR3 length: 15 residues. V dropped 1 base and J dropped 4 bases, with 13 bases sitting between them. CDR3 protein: CAWSDVGPTTGELFF. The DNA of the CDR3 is TGTGCCTGGAGTGATGTGGGGCCGACCACCGGGGAGCTGTTTTTT.

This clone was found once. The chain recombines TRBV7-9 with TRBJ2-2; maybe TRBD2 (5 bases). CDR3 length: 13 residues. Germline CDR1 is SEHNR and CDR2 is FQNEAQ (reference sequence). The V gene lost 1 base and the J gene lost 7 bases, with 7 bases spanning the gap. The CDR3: CASSLGEGGELFF. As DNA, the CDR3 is TGTGCCAGCAGCTTAGGAGAGGGCGGGGAGCTGTTTTTT.

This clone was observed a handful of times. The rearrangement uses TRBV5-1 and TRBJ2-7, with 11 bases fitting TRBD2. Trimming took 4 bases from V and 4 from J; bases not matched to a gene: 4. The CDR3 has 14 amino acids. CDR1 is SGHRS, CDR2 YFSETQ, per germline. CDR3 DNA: TGCGCCAGCAGCCCAGGACTAGCGGGTTACGAGCAGTACTTC. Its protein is CASSPGLAGYEQYF.

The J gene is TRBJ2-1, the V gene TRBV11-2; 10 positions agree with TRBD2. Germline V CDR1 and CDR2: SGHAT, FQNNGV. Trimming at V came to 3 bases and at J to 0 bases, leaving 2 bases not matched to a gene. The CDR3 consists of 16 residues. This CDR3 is CASSFSGGSSYNEQFF. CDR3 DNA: TGTGCCAGCAGCTTTAGCGGGGGGAGCTCCTACAATGAGCAGTTCTTC.

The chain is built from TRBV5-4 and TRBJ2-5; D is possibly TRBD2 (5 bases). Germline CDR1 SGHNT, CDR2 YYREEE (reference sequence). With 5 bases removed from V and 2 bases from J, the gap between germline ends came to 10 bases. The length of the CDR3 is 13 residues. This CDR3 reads CASSRPGQETQYF. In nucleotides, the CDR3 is TGTGCCAGCAGTCGTCCGGGACAAGAGACCCAGTACTTC.

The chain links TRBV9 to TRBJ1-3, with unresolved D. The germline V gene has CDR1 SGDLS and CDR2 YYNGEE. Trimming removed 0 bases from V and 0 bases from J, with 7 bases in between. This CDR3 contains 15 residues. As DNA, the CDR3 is TGTGCCAGCAGCGTAGGACGGGTCTCTGGAAACACCATATATTTT. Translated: CASSVGRVSGNTIYF.

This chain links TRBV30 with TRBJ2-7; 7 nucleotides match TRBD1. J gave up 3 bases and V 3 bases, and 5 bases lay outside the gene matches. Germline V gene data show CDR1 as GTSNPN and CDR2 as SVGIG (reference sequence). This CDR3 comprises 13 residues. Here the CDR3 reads CAWSPTGLYEQYF. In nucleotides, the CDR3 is TGTGCCTGGAGCCCGACAGGGCTCTACGAGCAGTACTTC.

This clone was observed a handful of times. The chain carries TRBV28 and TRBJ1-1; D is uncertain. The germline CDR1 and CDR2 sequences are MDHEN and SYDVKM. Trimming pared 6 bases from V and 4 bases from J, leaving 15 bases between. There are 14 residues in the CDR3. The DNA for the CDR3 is TGTGCCAGCAGGACGGGGTTGAGCGGCACTGAAGCTTTCTTT. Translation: CASRTGLSGTEAFF.

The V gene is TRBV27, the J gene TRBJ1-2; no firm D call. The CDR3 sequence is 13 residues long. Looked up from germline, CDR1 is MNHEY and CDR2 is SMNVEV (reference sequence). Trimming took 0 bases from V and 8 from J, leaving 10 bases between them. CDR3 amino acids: CASSLSFGNGYTF. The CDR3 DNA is TGTGCCAGCAGTTTATCGTTCGGGAACGGCTACACCTTC.

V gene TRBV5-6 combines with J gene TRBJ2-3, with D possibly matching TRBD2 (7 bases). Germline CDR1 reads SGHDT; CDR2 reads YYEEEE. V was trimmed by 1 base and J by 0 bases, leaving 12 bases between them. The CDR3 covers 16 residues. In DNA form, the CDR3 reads TGTGCCAGCAGCTTGCTGAGGGGGGGGAGCACAGATACGCAGTATTTT. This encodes CASSLLRGGSTDTQYF.

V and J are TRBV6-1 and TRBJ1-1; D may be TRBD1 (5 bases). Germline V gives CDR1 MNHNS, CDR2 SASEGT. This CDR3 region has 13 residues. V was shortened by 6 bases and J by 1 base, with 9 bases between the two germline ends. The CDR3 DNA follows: TGTGCCAGCAGCGCGGGGCAGAACACTGAAGCTTTCTTT. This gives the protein CASSAGQNTEAFF.

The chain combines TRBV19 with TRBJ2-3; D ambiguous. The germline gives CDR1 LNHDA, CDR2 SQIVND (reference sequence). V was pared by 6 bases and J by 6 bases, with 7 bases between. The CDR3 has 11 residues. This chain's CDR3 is CASRSRDTQYF. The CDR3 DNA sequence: TGTGCCAGTAGGTCGCGCGATACGCAGTATTTT.

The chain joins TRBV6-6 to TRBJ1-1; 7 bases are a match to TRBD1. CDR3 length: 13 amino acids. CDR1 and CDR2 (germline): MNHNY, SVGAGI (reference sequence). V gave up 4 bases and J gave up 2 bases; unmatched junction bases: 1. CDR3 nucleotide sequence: TGTGCCAGCAGTTGGACAGGAAACACTGAAGCTTTCTTT. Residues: CASSWTGNTEAFF.

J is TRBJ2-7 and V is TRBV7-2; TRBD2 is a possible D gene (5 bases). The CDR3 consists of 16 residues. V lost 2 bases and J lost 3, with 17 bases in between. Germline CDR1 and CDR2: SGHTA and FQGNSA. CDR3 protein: CASSLIVGESIYEQYF. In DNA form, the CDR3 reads TGTGCCAGCAGCTTAATAGTCGGGGAGTCAATCTACGAGCAGTACTTC. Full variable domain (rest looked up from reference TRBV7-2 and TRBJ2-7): GAGVSQSPSNKVTEKGKDVELRCDPISGHTALYWYRQSLGQGLEFLIYFQGNSAPDKSGLPSDRFSAERTGGSVSTLTIQRTQQEDSAVYLCASSLIVGESIYEQYFGPGTRLTVT.

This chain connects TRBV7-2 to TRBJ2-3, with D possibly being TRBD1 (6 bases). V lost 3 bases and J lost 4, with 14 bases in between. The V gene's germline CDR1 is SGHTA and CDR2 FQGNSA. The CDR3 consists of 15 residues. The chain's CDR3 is CASSFEARGADTQYF. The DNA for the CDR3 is TGTGCCAGCAGCTTTGAGGCCAGGGGCGCAGATACGCAGTATTTT.

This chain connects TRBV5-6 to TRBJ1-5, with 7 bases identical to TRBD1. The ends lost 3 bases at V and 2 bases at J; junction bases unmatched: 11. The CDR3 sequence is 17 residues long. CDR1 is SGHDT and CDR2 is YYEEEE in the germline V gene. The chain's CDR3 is CASSSVGTGVGNQPQHF. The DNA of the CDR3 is TGTGCCAGCAGCTCAGTGGGTACAGGGGTGGGCAATCAGCCCCAGCATTTT.

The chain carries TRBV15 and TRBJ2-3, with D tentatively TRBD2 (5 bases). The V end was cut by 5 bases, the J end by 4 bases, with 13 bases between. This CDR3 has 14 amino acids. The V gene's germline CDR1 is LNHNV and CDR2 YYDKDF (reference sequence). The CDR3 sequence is CATSVGVAADTQYF. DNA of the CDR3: TGTGCCACCAGCGTCGGGGTGGCCGCAGATACGCAGTATTTT.

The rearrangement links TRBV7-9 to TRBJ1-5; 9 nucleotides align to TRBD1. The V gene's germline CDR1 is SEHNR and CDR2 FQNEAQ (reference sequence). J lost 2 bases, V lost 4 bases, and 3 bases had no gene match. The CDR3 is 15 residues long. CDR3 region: CASSSWTGGNQPQHF. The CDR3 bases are TGTGCCAGCAGCTCGTGGACAGGGGGCAATCAGCCCCAGCATTTT.

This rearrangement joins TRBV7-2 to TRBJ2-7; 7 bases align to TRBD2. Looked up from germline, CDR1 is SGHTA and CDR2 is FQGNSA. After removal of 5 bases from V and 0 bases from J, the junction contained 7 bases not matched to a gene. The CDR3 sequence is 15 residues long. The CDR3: CASSQRGLASYEQYF. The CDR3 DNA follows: TGTGCCAGCAGCCAGCGGGGTCTAGCCTCCTACGAGCAGTACTTC. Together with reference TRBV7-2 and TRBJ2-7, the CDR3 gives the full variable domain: GAGVSQSPSNKVTEKGKDVELRCDPISGHTALYWYRQSLGQGLEFLIYFQGNSAPDKSGLPSDRFSAERTGGSVSTLTIQRTQQEDSAVYLCASSQRGLASYEQYFGPGTRLTVT.

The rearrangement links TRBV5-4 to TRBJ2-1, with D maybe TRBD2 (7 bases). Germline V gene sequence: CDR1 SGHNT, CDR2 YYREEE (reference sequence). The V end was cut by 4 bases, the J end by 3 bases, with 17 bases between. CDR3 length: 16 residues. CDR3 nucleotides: TGTGCCAGCAGCCATAAGGGGGGGGGCAGCTACAATGAGCAGTTCTTC. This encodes CASSHKGGGSYNEQFF.

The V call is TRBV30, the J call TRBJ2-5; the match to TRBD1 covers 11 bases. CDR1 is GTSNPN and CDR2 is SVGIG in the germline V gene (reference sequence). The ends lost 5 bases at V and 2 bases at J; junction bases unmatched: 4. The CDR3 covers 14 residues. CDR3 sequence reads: CAWAGTGGQETQYF. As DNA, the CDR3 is TGTGCCTGGGCCGGGACAGGGGGTCAAGAGACCCAGTACTTC.

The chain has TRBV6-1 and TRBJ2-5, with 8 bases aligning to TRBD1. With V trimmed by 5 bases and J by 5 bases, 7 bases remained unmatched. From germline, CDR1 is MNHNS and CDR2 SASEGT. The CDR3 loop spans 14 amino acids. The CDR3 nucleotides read TGTGCCAGCAGTTGGGACAGGCGTACGGAGACCCAGTACTTC. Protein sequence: CASSWDRRTETQYF.

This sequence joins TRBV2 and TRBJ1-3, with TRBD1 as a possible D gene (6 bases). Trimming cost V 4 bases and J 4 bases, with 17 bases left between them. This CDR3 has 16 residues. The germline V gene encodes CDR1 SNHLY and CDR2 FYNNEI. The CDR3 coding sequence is TGTGCCAGCAGTGTTACGCAGGGGTTAGCCGGAAACACCATATATTTT. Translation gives CASSVTQGLAGNTIYF.